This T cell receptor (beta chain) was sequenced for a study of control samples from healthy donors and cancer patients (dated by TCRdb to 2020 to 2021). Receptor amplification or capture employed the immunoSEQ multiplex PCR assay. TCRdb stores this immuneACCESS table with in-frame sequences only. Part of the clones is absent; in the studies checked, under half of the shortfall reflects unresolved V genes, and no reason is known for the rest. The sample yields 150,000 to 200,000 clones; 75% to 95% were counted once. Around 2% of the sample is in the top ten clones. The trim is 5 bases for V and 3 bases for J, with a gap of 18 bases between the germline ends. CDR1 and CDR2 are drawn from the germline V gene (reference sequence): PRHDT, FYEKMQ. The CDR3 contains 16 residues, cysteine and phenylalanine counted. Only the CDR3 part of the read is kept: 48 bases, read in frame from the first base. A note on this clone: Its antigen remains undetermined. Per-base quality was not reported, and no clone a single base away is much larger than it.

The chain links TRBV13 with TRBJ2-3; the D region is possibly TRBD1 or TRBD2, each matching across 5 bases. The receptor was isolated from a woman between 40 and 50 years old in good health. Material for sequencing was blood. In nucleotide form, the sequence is TGTGCCAGCAGCCCCCCGGGGCTGAGGAGGACAGATACGCAGTATTTT. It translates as CASSPPGLRRTDTQYF.